The 21 T cell receptor beta chains below were found in one sample sequenced in a study of cytomegalovirus exposure and HLA in healthy donors. 13 Jbeta primers and 60 Vbeta primers were used for the PCR. Assay used: immunoSEQ multiplex PCR; TCRdb lists only in-frame clones, some missing. This sample has 45,000 to 65,000 clones; around 67% occur once, and the top ten carry about 22%. The specimen was PBMCs. These TCRs come from a woman in her forties or fifties in good health and CMV-seropositive.

The chain couples TRBV15 to TRBJ2-1; D is possibly TRBD2 (6 bases). This CDR3 has 15 residues. The ends were cut back, 0 bases at V and 6 bases at J, with 12 bases in the middle. CDR1 is LNHNV and CDR2 is YYDKDF in the germline V gene (reference sequence). The CDR3 sequence is CATSRDLGGLNEQFF. The DNA for the CDR3 is TGTGCCACCAGCAGAGATCTGGGGGGTCTCAATGAGCAGTTCTTC.

In its sample, this clone was seen a few times. The CDR3 reads CASSPADRGLSYEQYF. In nucleotides, the CDR3 is TGCGCCAGCAGCCCAGCGGACAGGGGCTTATCCTACGAGCAGTACTTC. The J gene is TRBJ2-7, the V gene TRBV5-1, with 9 bases fitting TRBD1. The germline V gene has CDR1 SGHRS and CDR2 YFSETQ. With 4 bases clipped from V and 1 base from J, the junction kept 9 bases outside the gene matches. This CDR3 is 16 amino acids long.

The genes are TRBV18 and TRBJ2-1; D gene ambiguous. The length of the CDR3 is 12 residues. Per germline, CDR1 KGHSH and CDR2 LQKENI. The V end was cut by 5 bases, the J end by 2 bases, with 4 bases between. CDR3 region: CASSATYNEQFF. The DNA of the CDR3 is TGTGCCAGCTCAGCGACCTACAATGAGCAGTTCTTC. Combining the CDR3 with reference TRBV18 and TRBJ2-1 gives the whole variable domain NAGVMQNPRHLVRRRGQEARLRCSPMKGHSHVYWYRQLPEEGLKFMVYLQKENIIDESGMPKERFSAEFPKEGPSILRIQQVVRGDSAAYFCASSATYNEQFFGPGTRLTVL.

The rearrangement links TRBV29-1 to TRBJ1-2; D is undetermined. The germline gives CDR1 SQVTM, CDR2 ANQGSEA. Between the trimmed V and J ends, which lost 0 bases and 4 bases, there was a span of 12 bases. The CDR3 length is 14 residues. CDR3 nucleotide sequence: TGCAGCGTTGAAGAAGGGAGACGGGTCTATGGCTACACCTTC. Its translation: CSVEEGRRVYGYTF.

This sequence joins TRBV6-6 and TRBJ2-3; TRBD2 matches 14 bases. CDR3 length: 14 residues. Losses at the gene ends were 4 bases for V and 9 bases for J; bases not matched to a gene: 3. CDR1 and CDR2 (germline): MNHNY, SVGAGI (reference sequence). This CDR3 is CASSSGTSGSTQYF. CDR3 bases: TGTGCCAGCAGTTCTGGGACTAGCGGGAGCACGCAGTATTTT.

This clone was observed a few times. The chain uses TRBV4-3 and TRBJ2-2, with D uncertain. The V gene lost 0 bases and the J gene lost 6 bases, with 11 bases spanning the gap. The CDR3 is made up of 15 amino acids. CDR1 is LGHNA and CDR2 is YSLEER in the germline V gene. The CDR3 loop is CASSQDPRLAGELFF. DNA for the CDR3: TGCGCCAGCAGCCAAGACCCGCGCCTCGCCGGGGAGCTGTTTTTT.

The V and J genes are TRBV7-9 and TRBJ1-2, with D hard to call. CDR3 length equals 13 residues. The germline V and J ends were trimmed by 5 bases and 7 bases, with 14 bases remaining between them. Germline V gene lookup returns CDR1 SEHNR and CDR2 FQNEAQ (reference sequence). The CDR3 coding sequence is TGTGCCAGCAGCCCCAACATCGGAGGTGGCTACACCTTC. This codes for CASSPNIGGGYTF.

The chain recombines TRBV6-1 with TRBJ2-7; 8 bases line up with TRBD2. This CDR3 is built from 13 residues. Germline lookup yields CDR1 MNHNS and CDR2 SASEGT. V shed 6 bases, J shed 2 bases, and the junction held 3 bases outside the gene matches. This CDR3 is CASRGTSPYEQYF. The CDR3 coding sequence is TGTGCCAGCAGGGGGACTAGTCCCTACGAGCAGTACTTC.

The chain recombines TRBV28 with TRBJ1-2, with 9 bases that match TRBD1. This CDR3 region has 15 residues. J lost 5 bases, V lost 6 bases, and 10 bases had no gene match. Germline assignment: CDR1 MDHEN and CDR2 SYDVKM. CDR3 amino acids: CASRQGADRWYGYTF. The DNA of the CDR3 is TGTGCCAGCAGACAGGGGGCTGACAGGTGGTATGGCTACACCTTC.

DNA of the CDR3: TGTGCCAGCAGCCAGGGGGTGAGGGGGAGCAATCAGCCCCAGCATTTT. Its translation: CASSQGVRGSNQPQHF. V and J are TRBV5-8 and TRBJ1-5, with 7 bases identical to TRBD1. The CDR3 has 16 amino acids. Germline trimming cut 4 bases from V and 1 base from J; bases unmatched to any gene: 8. Germline CDR1 and CDR2: SGHTS and YDEGEE.

V usage is TRBV2 and J usage is TRBJ2-5; 8 bases match TRBD2. This CDR3 has 15 residues. V shed 3 bases and J 4 bases; nucleotides not matched to a gene: 7. Germline assignment: CDR1 SNHLY and CDR2 FYNNEI. The CDR3 reads CASSDDREGLETQYF. The CDR3 bases are TGTGCCAGCAGTGATGACCGGGAGGGATTAGAGACCCAGTACTTC.

The rearrangement uses TRBV7-3 and TRBJ2-1; the match to TRBD2 covers 11 bases. The CDR3 consists of 17 residues. Germline loops: CDR1 SGHTA, CDR2 FQGTGA. Germline trimming cut 3 bases from V and 5 bases from J; bases unmatched to any gene: 9. CDR3 region: CASSLRASGGLNNEQFF. The CDR3 DNA sequence: TGTGCCAGCAGCTTGAGGGCTAGCGGGGGGTTAAACAATGAGCAGTTCTTC.

The J gene is TRBJ2-2, the V gene TRBV5-6, with D maybe TRBD2 (5 bases). This CDR3 is built from 15 residues. Germline assignment: CDR1 SGHDT and CDR2 YYEEEE. Deletions cut 4 bases from V and 3 bases from J, with 13 bases between. The CDR3 reads CASSLTSRDTGELFF. CDR3 nucleotides: TGTGCCAGCAGCCTGACCTCGAGGGACACCGGGGAGCTGTTTTTT.

The chain combines TRBV29-1 with TRBJ2-5; 10 nucleotides line up with TRBD2. The CDR3 totals 15 residues. J was trimmed by 2 bases and V by 6 bases; bases with no gene match: 9. Looked up from germline, CDR1 is SQVTM and CDR2 is ANQGSEA. The CDR3 bases are TGCAGCGTACGAGGAGCGGGAGGGCCGCAAGAGACCCAGTACTTC. Translation: CSVRGAGGPQETQYF.

This clone was observed a few times. The chain employs TRBV5-1 and TRBJ1-1; 10 bases fit TRBD1. The J segment lost 11 bases and the V segment lost 2 bases, leaving 6 bases of the junction unmatched. CDR3 length: 13 amino acids. The germline V gene encodes CDR1 SGHRS and CDR2 YFSETQ. The CDR3 loop reads CASSFGDRGGAFF. CDR3 DNA: TGCGCCAGCAGCTTCGGGGACAGGGGAGGGGCTTTCTTT.

J is TRBJ2-1 and V is TRBV14; possibly TRBD2 for D (7 bases). Between the trimmed V and J ends, which lost 4 bases and 5 bases, there was a span of 15 bases. This CDR3 has 15 amino acids. Germline CDR1 and CDR2: SGHDN and FVKESK. The CDR3 DNA is TGTGCCAGCAGCCTCAGGCGGGGGCGACACAATGAGCAGTTCTTC. Its protein is CASSLRRGRHNEQFF.

This clone was seen only once. The chain links TRBV15 to TRBJ2-1; D unresolved. Trimming took 0 bases from V and 0 from J, leaving 9 bases between them. The CDR3 is 16 amino acids. Germline V lookup: CDR1 LNHNV, CDR2 YYDKDF (reference sequence). In DNA form, the CDR3 reads TGTGCCACCAGCAGAGATCGTCCCAGCTCCTACAATGAGCAGTTCTTC. The encoded protein is CATSRDRPSSYNEQFF.

Details on this clone: One junction end disagrees with the germline gene, perhaps due to a read error. The genes are TRBV7-9 and TRBJ2-1; tentatively, D is TRBD1 (6 bases). The CDR3 is 12 amino acids. The V gene's germline CDR1 is SEHNR and CDR2 FQNEAQ (reference sequence). Here the CDR3 reads CSSSETGSEQFF. The CDR3 nucleotides are TGTTCCAGCAGCGAAACAGGGAGTGAGCAGTTCTTC.

Only a few counts were recorded for this clone. This rearrangement joins TRBV2 to TRBJ2-5, with 7 bases lining up with TRBD2. V gave up 10 bases and J gave up 5 bases; unmatched junction bases: 10. Germline values: CDR1 SNHLY, CDR2 FYNNEI. There are 13 residues in the CDR3. The CDR3 spells CATEGRVAETQYF. In DNA form, the CDR3 reads TGTGCCACCGAAGGGAGGGTGGCGGAGACCCAGTACTTC.

The chain combines TRBV30 with TRBJ2-3; 9 bases align to TRBD2. CDR3 length equals 16 residues. J gave up 2 bases and V 2 bases, and 8 bases lay outside the gene matches. Per germline, CDR1 GTSNPN and CDR2 SVGIG (reference sequence). CDR3 sequence: CAWSNDGGRATDTQYF. CDR3 nucleotide sequence: TGTGCCTGGAGTAATGATGGCGGGAGGGCCACAGATACGCAGTATTTT.

The chain has TRBV15 and TRBJ2-1; a weak D match, TRBD1 (7 bases). CDR3 length equals 14 residues. Germline assignment: CDR1 LNHNV and CDR2 YYDKDF (reference sequence). The ends were cut back, 1 base at V and 5 bases at J, with 9 bases in the middle. CDR3 nucleotide sequence: TGTGCCACCAGCAGAGCAGGGGGGAACAATGAGCAGTTCTTC. Amino acids: CATSRAGGNNEQFF.